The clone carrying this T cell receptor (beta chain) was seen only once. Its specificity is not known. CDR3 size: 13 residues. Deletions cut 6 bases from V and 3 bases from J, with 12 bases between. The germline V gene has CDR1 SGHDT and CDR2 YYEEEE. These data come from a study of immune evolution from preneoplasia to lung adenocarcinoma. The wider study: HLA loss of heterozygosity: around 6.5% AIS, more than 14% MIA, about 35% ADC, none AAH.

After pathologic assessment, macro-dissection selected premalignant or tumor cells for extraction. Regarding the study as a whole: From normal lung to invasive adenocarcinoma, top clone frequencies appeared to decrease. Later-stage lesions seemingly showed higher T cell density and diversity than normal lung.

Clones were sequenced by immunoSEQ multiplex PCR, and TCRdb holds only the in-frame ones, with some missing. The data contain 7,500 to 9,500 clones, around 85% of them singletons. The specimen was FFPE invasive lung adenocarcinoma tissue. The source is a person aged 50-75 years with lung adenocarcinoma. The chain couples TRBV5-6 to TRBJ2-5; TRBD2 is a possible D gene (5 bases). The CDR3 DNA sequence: TGTGCCAGCATGGGGTTGGGAGAAGAGACCCAGTACTTC. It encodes CASMGLGEETQYF.